The 9 T cell receptor beta chains reported below all come from one sample, sequenced in a study of blood T cell repertoires in COVID-19. The repertoire was sequenced with immunoSEQ multiplex PCR; TCRdb's copy has only in-frame clones and lacks some. Here the sample spans approximately 180,000 clones, 75% to 90% being singletons. Sample: peripheral blood. These receptors came from a human donor with active or convalescent COVID-19. The donor label of this sample is uncertain.

The chain links TRBV2 to TRBJ2-1; the match to TRBD1 covers 8 bases. CDR3 length equals 15 residues. The V gene's germline CDR1 is SNHLY and CDR2 FYNNEI. Losses at the gene ends were 4 bases for V and 5 bases for J; bases not matched to a gene: 7. The CDR3 spells CASSVRQGKDNEQFF. The CDR3 nucleotides are TGTGCCAGCAGTGTGAGACAGGGGAAGGACAATGAGCAGTTCTTC.

In this sample, this clone turned up once. The chain combines TRBV3-1 (or the pseudogene TRBV3-2) with TRBJ2-7; TRBD1 agrees at 9 bases. Germline V gives CDR1 LGHDT, CDR2 YNNKEL (reference sequence). The CDR3 loop spans 14 amino acids. With V trimmed by 4 bases and J by 4 bases, 5 bases remained unmatched. CDR3 residues: CASSLGQGVYEQYF. The DNA for the CDR3 is TGTGCCAGCAGCCTGGGACAGGGCGTTTACGAGCAGTACTTC.

This clone turned up a few times. The chain combines TRBV10-3 with TRBJ1-5; 8 bases match TRBD1. The CDR3 consists of 14 residues. V dropped 6 bases and J dropped 2; count of bases not matched to a gene: 3. From germline, CDR1 is ENHRY and CDR2 SYGVKD. The chain's CDR3 is CAISQGAGNQPQHF. In DNA, the CDR3 is TGTGCCATCAGCCAGGGGGCTGGCAATCAGCCCCAGCATTTT.

This chain connects TRBV4-1 to TRBJ2-7, with D possibly being TRBD1 (6 bases). Per the germline V gene, CDR1 is MGHRA and CDR2 is YSYEKL. With 0 bases removed from V and 4 bases from J, the gap between germline ends came to 16 bases. This CDR3 spans 16 amino acids. The CDR3 DNA follows: TGCGCCAGCAGCCAAGAGGCTCCACGACAGGTATACGAGCAGTACTTC. Translation: CASSQEAPRQVYEQYF.

The gene calls are TRBV6-1 and TRBJ1-1; a possible D gene is TRBD1 (6 bases). V gave up 1 base and J gave up 4 bases, with 10 bases separating them. Per the germline V gene, CDR1 is MNHNS and CDR2 is SASEGT. The CDR3 consists of 14 residues. The CDR3 spells CASSEGGRGTEAFF. DNA of the CDR3: TGTGCCAGCAGTGAAGGGGGGCGAGGCACTGAAGCTTTCTTT.

The rearrangement links TRBV19 to TRBJ1-1; 8 positions match TRBD1. CDR3 length equals 14 residues. Trimming removed 5 bases from V and 4 bases from J; junction bases left unmatched: 6. Per the germline V gene, CDR1 is LNHDA and CDR2 is SQIVND (reference sequence). As DNA, the CDR3 is TGTGCCAGTAGTCCTCAGGGGGCAAGCACTGAAGCTTTCTTT. This sequence encodes CASSPQGASTEAFF.

The rearrangement joins TRBV11-2 to TRBJ1-5; D uncertain. The CDR3 length is 13 residues. Germline V gene data show CDR1 as SGHAT and CDR2 as FQNNGV. Trimming removed 1 base at V and 5 bases at J, with 6 bases between. The CDR3 here is CASSLGADQPQHF. In DNA form, the CDR3 reads TGTGCCAGCAGCTTAGGGGCAGATCAGCCCCAGCATTTT.

The chain couples TRBV7-9 to TRBJ2-7, with TRBD2 matching 7 bases. Germline lookup yields CDR1 SEHNR and CDR2 FQNEAQ (reference sequence). Unmatched junction bases numbered 4, after V lost 0 bases and J lost 2 bases. The CDR3 is 15 residues long. The CDR3 DNA reads as TGTGCCAGCAGCTTAGCTAGCGGGTTAGCCTACGAGCAGTACTTC. Protein product: CASSLASGLAYEQYF.

This clone was seen once. The chain couples TRBV6-5 to TRBJ1-1; 7 bases are a match to TRBD1. The CDR3 extends over 13 amino acids. Germline loops: CDR1 MNHEY, CDR2 SVGAGI. J lost 6 bases, V lost 6 bases, and 7 bases had no gene match. The DNA of the CDR3 is TGTGCCAGCAGCGACAGGGTTCAGGCTGAAGCTTTCTTT. This translates into CASSDRVQAEAFF.